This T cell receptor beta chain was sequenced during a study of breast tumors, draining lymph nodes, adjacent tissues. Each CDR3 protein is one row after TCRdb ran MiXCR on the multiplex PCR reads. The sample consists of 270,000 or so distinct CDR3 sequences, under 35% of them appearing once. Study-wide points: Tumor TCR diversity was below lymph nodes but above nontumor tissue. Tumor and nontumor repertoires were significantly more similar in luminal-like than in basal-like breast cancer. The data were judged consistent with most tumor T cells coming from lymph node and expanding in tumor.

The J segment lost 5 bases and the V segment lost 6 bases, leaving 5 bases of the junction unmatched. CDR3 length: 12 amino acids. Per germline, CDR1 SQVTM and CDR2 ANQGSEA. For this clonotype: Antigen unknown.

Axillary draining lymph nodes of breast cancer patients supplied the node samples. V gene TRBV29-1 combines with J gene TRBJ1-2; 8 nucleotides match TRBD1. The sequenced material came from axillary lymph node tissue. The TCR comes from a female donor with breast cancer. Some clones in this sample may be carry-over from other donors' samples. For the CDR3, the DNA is TGCAGCGTCACAGGGGGTTGGTATGGCTACACCTTC. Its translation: CSVTGGWYGYTF.